A selection of T cell receptor beta chains follows, all from one sample in a study of T cells in Graves' hyperthyroidism and ophthalmopathy. MiXCR, run by TCRdb on the multiplex PCR reads, gives a single entry per CDR3 protein. The sample holds more than 300,000 distinct CDR3 sequences, about a sixth seen once. The specimen sequenced was blood. These receptor sequences come from a woman aged 25 to 45 with Graves' hyperthyroidism that later progressed to Graves' ophthalmopathy. The CDR3 runs from the conserved cysteine through the conserved F or W. D genes are given only for firm matches. Clone size is not always given. Where it is, it says once, few, many or a class for expanded clones.

D	size	J	V	DNA	CDR3
NA	NA	TRBJ1-2	TRBV19	TGTGCCAGTAGTATGAGGACGGCCTATGGCTGCACCTTC	CASSMRTAYGCTF
TRBD2	few	TRBJ2-1	TRBV28	TGTGCCAGCAGTTTGTTTGGGTTTGTTGACGTTGGACTAGCGGGAGTTAATGAGCAGTTCTTC	CASSLFGFVDVGLAGVNEQFF
TRBD2	many	TRBJ2-1	TRBV27	TGTGCCAGCAGTCCCCGGAAAACTAGCGGGGGGGCCTTTGAGCAGTTCTTC	CASSPRKTSGGAFEQFF
NA	many	TRBJ2-1	TRBV18	TGTGCCAGCTCACCAGGGACGGATCGGACCGAAAATGAGCAGTTCTTC	CASSPGTDRTENEQFF
NA	many	TRBJ1-1	TRBV12-3/TRBV12-4	TGTGCCAGCAGTGACAGCTCAAGGGGAAACACTGAAGCTTTCTTT	CASSDSSRGNTEAFF
NA	few	TRBJ2-1	TRBV7-9	TGTGCCAGCAGCCCCAAAAGGGGGGCGGATGAGCAGTTCTTC	CASSPKRGADEQFF
TRBD1	few	TRBJ2-1	TRBV7-9	TGTGCCAGCAGGGAGACAGGGGGGAAGCAGTTCTTC	CASRETGGKQFF
NA	few	TRBJ2-4	TRBV7-9	TGTGCCAGCAGCTGGGACGCGTTTGCCAAAAACATTCAGTACTTC	CASSWDAFAKNIQYF
NA	NA	TRBJ1-1	TRBV24-1	TGTGCCACCAGTGATGCTAAAGACAGAAACACTGAAGCTTTCTTT	CATSDAKDRNTEAFF
TRBD2	many	TRBJ2-7	TRBV7-6	TGTGCCAGCAGCGCACTACTAGCGGGAGAATACGAGCAGTACTTC	CASSALLAGEYEQYF
TRBD2	many	TRBJ2-2	TRBV6-1	TGTGCCAGCAGTCTTAGCGGGGGGATTGACACCGGGGAGCTGTTTTTT	CASSLSGGIDTGELFF
NA	many	TRBJ2-7	TRBV5-5	TGTGCCAGCAGCAATCATGCAGGGGCGCGTGACTACGAGCAGTACTTC	CASSNHAGARDYEQYF
TRBD2	once	TRBJ2-7	TRBV5-1	TGCGCCAGCAGCTTGGCTTGGACTAGCGGGAGTTTCTACGAGCAGTACTTC	CASSLAWTSGSFYEQYF
NA	many	TRBJ1-6	TRBV27	TGTGCCAGCAGTCCCCTGTATAATTCACCCCTCCACTTT	CASSPLYNSPLHF
NA	many	TRBJ1-5	TRBV28	TGTGCCAGCAGCCTCCGAGGGTTTCAGCCCCAGCATTTT	CASSLRGFQPQHF
NA	many	TRBJ1-2	TRBV6-1	TGTGCCAGCAGTACCCGCCGGGGTTTCGGACAGATCTTTCAGGGTGGCTACACCTTC	CASSTRRGFGQIFQGGYTF
TRBD2	many	TRBJ2-7	TRBV12-3/TRBV12-4	TGTGCCAGCAACTGGGGGGGTAGAAAGGGCGAGCAGTACTTC	CASNWGGRKGEQYF
TRBD1	NA	TRBJ1-6	TRBV5-1	TGCGCCAGCAGCCAAATCTTGACAGGGTCTGATTCACCCCTCCACTTT	CASSQILTGSDSPLHF
NA	many	TRBJ2-7	TRBV4-2	TGTGCCAGCAGCCAAGAGGTTCAGCTAACCTACGAGCAGTACTTC	CASSQEVQLTYEQYF
TRBD1	NA	TRBJ1-6	TRBV5-6	TGTGCCAGCAGCTCCAAACAGGGGCGAAATTCACCCCTCCACTTT	CASSSKQGRNSPLHF
NA	NA	TRBJ2-5	TRBV20-1	TGCAGTGCTAGTCGTGACTACCCTTTGGAGACCCAGTACTTC	CSASRDYPLETQYF
TRBD1	NA	TRBJ1-1	TRBV3-1	TGTGTCAGCAGTCGCGCCGACAGGGGACTTGGGGGGACTGAAGCTTTCTTT	CVSSRADRGLGGTEAFF
NA	many	TRBJ2-7	TRBV27	TGTGCCAGCAGTTTCGAGACTGGATCGTACGAGCAGTACTTC	CASSFETGSYEQYF
NA	many	TRBJ2-5	TRBV6-1	TGTGCCAGCCCCACGAGGGGAGGATTACAAGAGACCCAGTACTTC	CASPTRGGLQETQYF
TRBD1	many	TRBJ1-1	TRBV28	TGTGCCAGCAGTTTCCCCTTGGACAGGGCGGAGCACACTGAAGCTTTCTTT	CASSFPLDRAEHTEAFF
NA	many	TRBJ1-1	TRBV2	TGTGCCAGCAGTGAAGTGGTGGGGCTAGGAGCTTTCTTT	CASSEVVGLGAFF
NA	NA	TRBJ2-7	TRBV4-2	TGTGCCAGCAGCCAAAGATCAGGTAACGAGCAGTACTTC	CASSQRSGNEQYF
NA	many	TRBJ2-4	TRBV11-2	TGTGCCAGCAGCTTATTCGGGCCCCACGTTGTGGGGAACATTCAGTACTTC	CASSLFGPHVVGNIQYF
NA	few	TRBJ2-1	TRBV27	TGTGCCACCGCAGGGAGCTCCTACAATGAGCAGTTCTTC	CATAGSSYNEQFF
TRBD2	many	TRBJ2-3	TRBV2	TGTGCCAGCAGTGAGGGAGGGTTGAACACAGATACGCAGTATTTT	CASSEGGLNTDTQYF
NA	NA	TRBJ2-3	TRBV6-1	TGTGCCAGCAGGGATGGACGAGGGACTTCTAGCACAGATACGCAGTATTTT	CASRDGRGTSSTDTQYF
NA	NA	TRBJ1-1	TRBV20-1	TGCAGTGCTCATGGGACCCTGGGCACTGAAGCTTTCTTT	CSAHGTLGTEAFF
NA	many	TRBJ1-1	TRBV7-9	TGTGCCAGCAAATTACTAAGTGGGGGGGCTTTCTTT	CASKLLSGGAFF
NA	many	TRBJ1-5	TRBV30	TGTGCCTGGAGTGTACAGACCGGGGGGTCGGGTCAGCCCCAGCATTTT	CAWSVQTGGSGQPQHF
NA	NA	TRBJ2-3	TRBV12-3/TRBV12-4	TGTGCCAGCTCCCCGGTCCGCACAGATACGCAGTATTTT	CASSPVRTDTQYF
NA	many	TRBJ2-7	TRBV6-1	TGTGCCAGCAGTGCTCGGGGGACAGCCTACGAGCAGTACTTC	CASSARGTAYEQYF
NA	many	TRBJ2-5	TRBV5-8	TGTGCCAGCAGCTTGGGATCAGAGGTTTACCAAGAGACCCAGTACTTC	CASSLGSEVYQETQYF
TRBD2	many	TRBJ2-3	TRBV12-3/TRBV12-4	TGTGCCAGCAGTCCAGGGACTAGCGGGGGAGGAGATACGCAGTATTTT	CASSPGTSGGGDTQYF